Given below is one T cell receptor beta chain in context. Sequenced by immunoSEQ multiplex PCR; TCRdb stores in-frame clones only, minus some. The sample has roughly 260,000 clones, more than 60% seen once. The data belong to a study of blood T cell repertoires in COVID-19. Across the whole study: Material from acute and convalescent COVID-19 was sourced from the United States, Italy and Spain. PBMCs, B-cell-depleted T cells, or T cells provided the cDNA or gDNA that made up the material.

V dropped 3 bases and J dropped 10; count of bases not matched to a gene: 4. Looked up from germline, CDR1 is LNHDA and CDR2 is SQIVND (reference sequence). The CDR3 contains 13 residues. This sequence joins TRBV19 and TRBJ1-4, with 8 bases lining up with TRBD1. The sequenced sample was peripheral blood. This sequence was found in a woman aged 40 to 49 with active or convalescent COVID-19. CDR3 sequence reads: CASSIQGAGKLFF. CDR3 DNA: TGTGCCAGTAGTATCCAGGGGGCAGGAAAACTGTTTTTT.